Below are 18 T cell receptor beta chains sequenced from a single sample in a study of beta chain features in type 1 diabetes. Expressed TCRB transcripts were sequenced, since all the RNA that had been isolated was reverse transcribed. The assay was immunoSEQ multiplex PCR, and TCRdb's table has in-frame clones only and misses some. The sample includes about 150,000 clones, less than 9.5% of them seen just once. Specimen: central memory CD4+ T cells from blood. These receptors came from a woman between 18 and 29 years old in good health.

The rearrangement links TRBV4-2 to TRBJ2-7, with 7 positions matching TRBD1. The CDR3 has 17 amino acids. The V gene end was trimmed by 4 bases and the J gene end by 5 bases; junction bases not matched to a gene: 17. Germline-derived CDR1 and CDR2 are LGHNA and YNFKEQ. CDR3 region: CASSLRFTGAKGDEQYF. CDR3 in DNA: TGTGCCAGCAGCCTAAGGTTCACAGGGGCTAAGGGAGACGAGCAGTACTTC.

The chain is built from TRBV4-1 and TRBJ2-7; 13 bases map to TRBD2. The CDR3 runs 16 residues. The germline V gene encodes CDR1 MGHRA and CDR2 YSYEKL. The trim removed 0 bases at V and 6 bases at J, leaving 5 bases unmatched. CDR3 sequence reads: CASSQDRTSGRVEQYF. CDR3 nucleotides: TGCGCCAGCAGCCAAGATCGTACTAGCGGGAGGGTCGAGCAGTACTTC.

This clone was found a few times. The J gene is TRBJ2-7, the V gene TRBV11-2; TRBD2 matches 11 bases. CDR1 and CDR2 (germline): SGHAT, FQNNGV. Trimming took 4 bases from V and 4 from J; bases not matched to a gene: 3. This CDR3 contains 14 residues. CDR3 residues: CASSYRTSGYEQYF. The CDR3 bases are TGTGCCAGCAGCTACCGGACTAGCGGGTACGAGCAGTACTTC.

This clone was detected a few times. The V call is TRBV14, the J call TRBJ1-6; D possibly corresponds to TRBD1 (6 bases). Trimming took off 7 bases at V and 8 bases at J, with 12 bases between the two ends. The germline V gene encodes CDR1 SGHDN and CDR2 FVKESK. This CDR3 is 13 amino acids long. The CDR3 nucleotides are TGTGCCAGCACTCAGGGGCTCGATTCACCCCTCCACTTT. It translates to CASTQGLDSPLHF.

The J gene is TRBJ2-7, the V gene TRBV5-1; 9 bases match TRBD2. This CDR3 is 15 amino acids long. V lost 0 bases to trimming and J lost 5 bases; unmatched junction nucleotides: 6. CDR1 and CDR2 from the germline V gene are SGHRS and YFSETQ. The CDR3 nucleotides are TGCGCCAGCAGCTTGGTGGGTAGCGGGAGTGACGAGCAGTACTTC. As protein: CASSLVGSGSDEQYF.

In regard to this clone: At one end, the junction sequence differs from germline, possibly due to a read error. The CDR3 region is CASSSGTGGHNEQFF. The CDR3 coding sequence is TGTGCTAGCAGTTCCGGGACAGGGGGCCACAATGAGCAGTTCTTC. The chain employs TRBV7-7 and TRBJ2-1; 12 bases are a match to TRBD1. The CDR3 length is 15 residues. Germline CDR1 is SSHAT and CDR2 is FNYEAQ (reference sequence).

This clone was observed a handful of times. The J gene is TRBJ1-1, the V gene TRBV2, with D possibly matching TRBD1 (6 bases). CDR1 is SNHLY, CDR2 FYNNEI, per germline. Deletions cut 5 bases from V and 11 bases from J, with 12 bases between. The CDR3 covers 11 residues. Written as DNA, the CDR3 is TGTGCCAGCAGTCGACAGGTTGAGGCTTTCTTT. Its translation is CASSRQVEAFF.

This clone appeared a few times. The rearrangement uses TRBV7-2 and TRBJ2-2; D is unresolved. V was clipped by 1 base and J by 7 bases, with 7 bases between them. The CDR3 is made up of 13 amino acids. Per the germline V gene, CDR1 is SGHTA and CDR2 is FQGNSA. The CDR3 loop reads CASSLVRGGELFF. CDR3 nucleotide sequence: TGTGCCAGCAGCTTAGTTCGAGGCGGGGAGCTGTTTTTT. The complete variable domain, with remaining parts taken from reference TRBV7-2 and TRBJ2-2, reads GAGVSQSPSNKVTEKGKDVELRCDPISGHTALYWYRQSLGQGLEFLIYFQGNSAPDKSGLPSDRFSAERTGGSVSTLTIQRTQQEDSAVYLCASSLVRGGELFFGEGSRLTVL.

A note on this clone: This same CDR3 is encoded by further DNA sequences in the sample. V is TRBV18 and J is TRBJ1-2; D not resolved. There are 13 residues in the CDR3. The V and J ends lost 3 bases and 0 bases respectively, with 5 bases between them. CDR1 is KGHSH, CDR2 LQKENI, per germline. CDR3: CASSPTANYGYTF. The DNA for the CDR3 is TGTGCCAGCTCACCTACTGCTAACTATGGCTACACCTTC.

The chain combines TRBV6-5 with TRBJ1-1, with D possibly being TRBD1 (6 bases). Trimming stripped 7 bases from V and 4 bases from J, with 13 bases between. CDR1 and CDR2 from the germline V gene are MNHEY and SVGAGI. The CDR3 sequence is 13 residues long. In DNA, the CDR3 is TGTGCCAGCACTCGGGCAGGGGTCACTGAAGCTTTCTTT. Translation gives CASTRAGVTEAFF.

CDR3 protein: CATREVGETQYF. The DNA of the CDR3 is TGCGCCACCCGGGAGGTGGGGGAGACCCAGTACTTC. V gene TRBV10-2 combines with J gene TRBJ2-5; 7 bases align to TRBD2. Germline values: CDR1 WSHSY, CDR2 SAAADI. CDR3 length: 12 residues. V gave up 10 bases and J gave up 5 bases; unmatched junction bases: 7.

The J gene is TRBJ2-7, the V gene TRBV9, with 8 bases aligning to TRBD2. V gave up 4 bases and J gave up 3 bases; unmatched junction bases: 12. Germline CDR1 is SGDLS and CDR2 is YYNGEE. The CDR3 length is 16 residues. In DNA, the CDR3 is TGTGCCAGCAGCCTCGACGGGAGCGGGAGCTTCTACGAGCAGTACTTC. This sequence encodes CASSLDGSGSFYEQYF.

This rearrangement joins TRBV4-2 to TRBJ1-2; 7 bases are a match to TRBD1. Trimming removed 5 bases from V and 3 bases from J; junction bases left unmatched: 9. The CDR3 covers 15 residues. CDR1 is LGHNA and CDR2 is YNFKEQ in the germline V gene. The CDR3: CASSNRQGLDYGYTF. CDR3 coding DNA: TGTGCCAGCAGCAATCGACAGGGATTGGACTATGGCTACACCTTC.

This chain links TRBV4-1 with TRBJ2-7, with a tentative D call TRBD2 (5 bases). This CDR3 is 15 amino acids long. From germline, CDR1 is MGHRA and CDR2 YSYEKL. V gave up 5 bases and J gave up 3 bases, with 17 bases separating them. The CDR3 spells CASSTQHLASYEQYF. The CDR3 coding sequence is TGCGCCAGCAGCACCCAACACCTAGCTAGCTACGAGCAGTACTTC.

This clone has more than one count but fewer than ten. The chain joins TRBV11-2 to TRBJ2-1, with D possibly matching TRBD2 (6 bases). CDR3 length equals 15 residues. Germline V gene sequence: CDR1 SGHAT, CDR2 FQNNGV. V lost 5 bases and J 0 bases, leaving 11 bases between the germline ends. DNA for the CDR3: TGTGCCAGCAGCCTGGACTACCTCTCCTACAATGAGCAGTTCTTC. This codes for CASSLDYLSYNEQFF.

This clone occurred many times. V and J are TRBV29-1 and TRBJ2-5; the match to TRBD2 covers 7 bases. Looked up from germline, CDR1 is SQVTM and CDR2 is ANQGSEA. This CDR3 region has 13 residues. V gave up 4 bases and J gave up 4 bases; unmatched junction bases: 6. CDR3 residues: CSVVPGGRETQYF. The CDR3 nucleotides are TGCAGCGTTGTGCCGGGGGGTCGAGAGACCCAGTACTTC.

The sample holds many counts of this clone. The V call is TRBV7-9, the J call TRBJ1-2; the match to TRBD1 covers 8 bases. This CDR3 has 13 amino acids. Unmatched junction bases numbered 4, after V lost 6 bases and J lost 4 bases. CDR1 and CDR2 (germline): SEHNR, FQNEAQ (reference sequence). The CDR3 sequence: CASRTTGGYGYTF. The DNA of the CDR3 is TGTGCCAGCAGAACCACAGGGGGCTATGGCTACACCTTC.

The chain links TRBV7-3 to TRBJ1-2; the D is unclear. This CDR3 region has 15 residues. Germline assignment: CDR1 SGHTA and CDR2 FQGTGA. Trimming removed 7 bases at V and 0 bases at J, with 15 bases between. The CDR3 loop is CASTNEGSSNYGYTF. CDR3 DNA: TGTGCCAGCACCAACGAAGGGAGTTCTAACTATGGCTACACCTTC.